This passage covers 14 T cell receptor beta chains from one sample sequenced in a study of blood T cell repertoires in COVID-19. Method: immunoSEQ multiplex PCR; TCRdb's copy keeps in-frame clones and lacks some. The sample has 250,000 to 350,000 clones, around 84% seen once. Sequenced input: PBMCs or T cells enriched from blood (not recorded which). The receptors were gathered from a woman in her forties or fifties who had recovered from COVID-19.

The rearrangement joins TRBV19 to TRBJ2-7, with 7 bases lining up with TRBD1. After removal of 6 bases from V and 2 bases from J, the junction contained 7 bases not matched to a gene. The V gene's germline CDR1 is LNHDA and CDR2 SQIVND (reference sequence). The CDR3 length is 14 residues. The CDR3 is CASSQDRTTYEQYF. In DNA, the CDR3 is TGTGCCAGTAGCCAGGACAGGACCACCTACGAGCAGTACTTC. The variable domain in full, with the rest retrieved from reference TRBV19 and TRBJ2-7, is DGGITQSPKYLFRKEGQNVTLSCEQNLNHDAMYWYRQDPGQGLRLIYYSQIVNDFQKGDIAEGYSVSREKKESFPLTVTSAQKNPTAFYLCASSQDRTTYEQYFGPGTRLTVT.

The DNA of the CDR3 is TGTGCCAGCAGTTTCCTCGGGACAGGGAACTATGGCTACACCTTC. It encodes CASSFLGTGNYGYTF. The rearrangement links TRBV27 to TRBJ1-2; 9 bases match TRBD1. The length of the CDR3 is 15 residues. V dropped 3 bases and J dropped 2; count of bases not matched to a gene: 4. The germline V gene encodes CDR1 MNHEY and CDR2 SMNVEV (reference sequence).

The V gene is TRBV9, the J gene TRBJ2-1, with 7 bases matching TRBD2. With 3 bases clipped from V and 2 bases from J, the junction kept 8 bases outside the gene matches. The length of the CDR3 is 16 residues. Germline CDR1 SGDLS, CDR2 YYNGEE. CDR3 amino acids: CASSGSLAGPYNEQFF. CDR3 in DNA: TGTGCCAGCAGCGGGTCCTTAGCGGGTCCCTACAATGAGCAGTTCTTC.

This clone was observed a single time. This CDR3 is CASSLVGSHTDTQYF. The CDR3 bases are TGTGCCAGCAGCCTGGTGGGCAGCCACACAGATACGCAGTATTTT. V usage is TRBV9 and J usage is TRBJ2-3, with D unresolved. Germline V CDR1 and CDR2: SGDLS, YYNGEE. This CDR3 comprises 15 residues. V was trimmed by 4 bases and J by 2 bases, leaving 14 bases between them.

The V gene is TRBV6-5, the J gene TRBJ1-6; D might be TRBD1 (6 bases). The CDR3 extends over 15 amino acids. Trimming removed 7 bases at V and 9 bases at J, with 19 bases between. Per the germline V gene, CDR1 is MNHEY and CDR2 is SVGAGI. This CDR3 is CASTGVPQGSSPLHF. The CDR3 coding sequence is TGTGCCAGCACGGGTGTTCCACAGGGCAGTTCACCCCTCCACTTT.

There are a few counts of this clone. The CDR3 bases are TGTGCCAGCAGTCTTATAGGGACAGGGGTTAACTATGGCTACACCTTC. This codes for CASSLIGTGVNYGYTF. This chain joins TRBV11-2 and TRBJ1-2; 10 positions match TRBD1. The CDR3 is 16 residues long. The germline gives CDR1 SGHAT, CDR2 FQNNGV. V shed 6 bases, J shed 1 base, and the junction held 8 bases outside the gene matches.

This clone was seen a handful of times. The gene calls are TRBV5-4 and TRBJ2-7; the D is unclear. Trimming stripped 0 bases from V and 4 bases from J, with 8 bases between. Germline CDR1 is SGHNT and CDR2 is YYREEE (reference sequence). This CDR3 comprises 13 residues. The CDR3, as DNA: TGTGCCAGCAGCTTGGGAGGCCCATACGAGCAGTACTTC. It encodes CASSLGGPYEQYF.

The rearrangement joins TRBV7-6 to TRBJ1-4; D gene uncertain. This CDR3 spans 15 amino acids. Trimming left V 1 base short and J 7 bases short, with 13 bases between. Looked up from germline, CDR1 is SGHVS and CDR2 is FNYEAQ. Written as DNA, the CDR3 is TGTGCCAGCAGCTTAGGGCAGAGGAGGAGTGAAAAACTGTTTTTT. Encoded protein: CASSLGQRRSEKLFF.

This clone was counted only a few times. Other DNA sequences from this sample encode an identical CDR3 as well. The chain carries TRBV2 and TRBJ1-3, with a possible D match to TRBD1 (6 bases). Germline V gene sequence: CDR1 SNHLY, CDR2 FYNNEI. Trimming left V 4 bases short and J 4 bases short, with 11 bases between. CDR3 length: 14 residues. CDR3 nucleotides: TGTGCCAGCAGTGTCACAGGGATGGGAAACACCATATATTTT. Translation: CASSVTGMGNTIYF.

The chain couples TRBV7-9 to TRBJ1-2; tentative D call: TRBD1 (6 bases). V was shortened by 3 bases and J by 6 bases, with 17 bases between the two germline ends. CDR1 SEHNR and CDR2 FQNEAQ come from the germline V gene (reference sequence). CDR3 length: 15 residues. The CDR3 loop is CASSFSLDSLNGYTF. Here the CDR3 DNA reads TGTGCCAGCAGCTTTTCACTGGACAGCCTGAATGGCTACACCTTC.

This chain links TRBV5-6 with TRBJ1-6; no firm D call. Germline V CDR1 and CDR2: SGHDT, YYEEEE. Trimming took 1 base from V and 10 from J, leaving 15 bases between them. This CDR3 is built from 15 residues. CDR3 residues: CASSLKAGRSSPLHF. In DNA form, the CDR3 reads TGTGCCAGCAGCTTGAAGGCGGGAAGGTCCTCACCCCTCCACTTT.

CDR3 residues: CASSQGLAPRRGTGELFF. In DNA form, the CDR3 reads TGTGCCAGCAGCCAAGGTCTAGCGCCCCGGCGAGGAACCGGGGAGCTGTTTTTT. The chain couples TRBV3-1 (or the pseudogene TRBV3-2) to TRBJ2-2; TRBD2 is a possible D gene (6 bases). Germline CDR1 reads LGHDT; CDR2 reads YNNKEL (reference sequence). The CDR3 loop spans 18 amino acids. Trimming took off 1 base at V and 5 bases at J, with 20 bases between the two ends.

This rearrangement joins TRBV13 to TRBJ2-1, with 8 bases identical to TRBD2. In germline, CDR1 is PRHDT, CDR2 FYEKMQ (reference sequence). V shed 5 bases, J shed 7 bases, and the junction held 16 bases outside the gene matches. This CDR3 has 17 amino acids. The DNA for the CDR3 is TGTGCCAGCAGCCCGCACTTGCGGGAGGCTCGGGGTAATGAGCAGTTCTTC. The encoded protein is CASSPHLREARGNEQFF.

Notes on this clone: Other DNA sequences within the sample encode an identical CDR3. The chain links TRBV12-3 or TRBV12-4 to TRBJ2-7; 8 bases are shared with TRBD1. The CDR3 runs to 13 residues. J was trimmed by 4 bases and V by 6 bases; bases with no gene match: 5. The CDR3 sequence: CASRRTGTYEQYF. In DNA, the CDR3 is TGTGCCAGCAGGAGGACAGGGACTTACGAGCAGTACTTC.